The 21 T cell receptor beta chains presented below share a single source sample, sequenced in a study of T cells in Graves' hyperthyroidism and ophthalmopathy. The source material, RNA transcripts, was used to amplify TCR beta CDR3 regions. TCR CDR3 regions were first amplified by RT-PCR with HTBI primers. MiXCR, applied by TCRdb to the multiplex PCR reads, yields one record per CDR3 protein. The data show around 300,000 distinct CDR3 sequences, approximately 15% seen once. Sequencing was carried out using blood. These receptors were collected from a woman aged 40 to 50 with Graves' ophthalmopathy.

This clonotype was counted ten times or more. The rearrangement joins TRBV11-2 to TRBJ1-1, with D perhaps matching TRBD1 (6 bases). Germline CDR1 SGHAT, CDR2 FQNNGV. V lost 5 bases and J lost 4, with 14 bases in between. CDR3 length equals 14 residues. CDR3 in amino acids: CASSPQGGSTEAFF. For the CDR3, the DNA is TGTGCCAGCAGCCCGCAAGGGGGGAGCACTGAAGCTTTCTTT.

This clonotype was counted at least ten times. The J gene is TRBJ2-5, the V gene TRBV5-1, with TRBD1 matching 9 bases. Trimming cost V 4 bases and J 4 bases; bases outside gene matches: 8. This CDR3 has 15 amino acids. Per the germline V gene, CDR1 is SGHRS and CDR2 is YFSETQ. The CDR3 nucleotides are TGCGCCAGCAGCCCGACGGGACAGGGCGGAGAGACCCAGTACTTC. Translated: CASSPTGQGGETQYF.

This clonotype was detected ten times or more. The V and J genes are TRBV11-2 and TRBJ2-3; D possibly corresponds to TRBD1 (5 bases). Trimming removed 2 bases at V and 3 bases at J, with 15 bases between. This CDR3 is built from 16 residues. CDR1 is SGHAT, CDR2 FQNNGV, per germline. The CDR3 DNA sequence: TGTGCCAGCAGCTTACTGGGCAGACAGACGACAGATACGCAGTATTTT. Protein: CASSLLGRQTTDTQYF.

This clonotype was detected many times. The rearrangement links TRBV7-9 to TRBJ2-7, with D tentatively TRBD1 or TRBD2 (5 bases each). Trimming shortened V by 6 bases and J by 1 base, and 16 bases separated the two germline ends. Germline CDR1 and CDR2: SEHNR and FQNEAQ (reference sequence). CDR3 length equals 15 residues. In nucleotides, the CDR3 is TGTGCCAGCAGAGGCGACAGCGGCCTTTCCTACGAGCAGTACTTC. Translating gives CASRGDSGLSYEQYF.

Only a few counts were recorded for this clonotype. The chain links TRBV10-1 to TRBJ2-1; a weak D match, TRBD1 (5 bases). Per germline, CDR1 WNHNN and CDR2 SYGVQD (reference sequence). This CDR3 region has 13 residues. The V end lost 4 bases, the J end lost 9 bases, and 13 bases lay between the germline ends. CDR3 sequence: CASSVDTLGEQFF. The CDR3 DNA is TGCGCCAGCAGTGTGGACACCCTAGGTGAGCAGTTCTTC.

The sample holds many counts of this clonotype. The V gene is TRBV2, the J gene TRBJ1-6, with TRBD1 as a possible D gene (5 bases). CDR3 length equals 14 residues. Germline-derived CDR1 and CDR2 are SNHLY and FYNNEI. Trimming pared 4 bases from V and 7 bases from J, leaving 11 bases between. CDR3 region: CASSVTEGNSPLHF. As DNA, the CDR3 is TGTGCCAGCAGTGTGACCGAGGGGAATTCACCCCTCCACTTT. The variable domain in full, completed from reference TRBV2 and TRBJ1-6, reads EPEVTQTPSHQVTQMGQEVILRCVPISNHLYFYWYRQILGQKVEFLVSFYNNEISEKSEIFDDQFSVERPDGSNFTLKIRSTKLEDSAMYFCASSVTEGNSPLHFGNGTRLTVT.

V gene TRBV7-9 combines with J gene TRBJ1-6; a possible D gene is TRBD1 (5 bases). The germline V and J ends were trimmed by 7 bases and 6 bases, with 13 bases remaining between them. CDR1 SEHNR and CDR2 FQNEAQ come from the germline V gene (reference sequence). The CDR3 is made up of 14 amino acids. The CDR3 here is CASTTGTTNSPLHF. The CDR3, as DNA: TGTGCCAGCACCACCGGGACCACTAATTCACCCCTCCACTTT. The whole variable domain, remainder taken from reference TRBV7-9 and TRBJ1-6, is DTGVSQNPRHKITKRGQNVTFRCDPISEHNRLYWYRQTLGQGPEFLTYFQNEAQLEKSRLLSDRFSAERPKGSFSTLEIQRTEQGDSAMYLCASTTGTTNSPLHFGNGTRLTVT.

This clonotype came up many times. CDR3 in DNA: TGTGCCAGTAGTATAGGCGTCGGAGTGAACACTGAAGCTTTCTTT. Protein product: CASSIGVGVNTEAFF. V and J are TRBV19 and TRBJ1-1, with D unresolved. This CDR3 spans 15 amino acids. Germline assignment: CDR1 LNHDA and CDR2 SQIVND (reference sequence). The germline V and J ends were trimmed by 1 base and 0 bases, with 9 bases remaining between them.

This chain joins TRBV5-1 and TRBJ2-7; TRBD1 matches at 9 bases. Germline V lookup: CDR1 SGHRS, CDR2 YFSETQ. Trimming cost V 7 bases and J 2 bases; bases outside gene matches: 7. This CDR3 region has 14 residues. The CDR3 spells CASGWTGEPYEQYF. The DNA of the CDR3 is TGCGCCAGCGGGTGGACAGGGGAGCCCTACGAGCAGTACTTC. The variable domain in full, completed from reference TRBV5-1 and TRBJ2-7, reads KAGVTQTPRYLIKTRGQQVTLSCSPISGHRSVSWYQQTPGQGLQFLFEYFSETQRNKGNFPGRFSGRQFSNSRSEMNVSTLELGDSALYLCASGWTGEPYEQYFGPGTRLTVT.

This clonotype was counted ten times or more. The J gene is TRBJ2-1, the V gene TRBV6-1, with a tentative D call TRBD1 (6 bases). From germline, CDR1 is MNHNS and CDR2 SASEGT. The CDR3 loop spans 13 amino acids. V lost 3 bases to trimming and J lost 9 bases, with 12 bases between them. CDR3 DNA sequence: TGTGCCAGCAGTGATAGGCTACAGGGTGAGCAGTTCTTC. Its translation: CASSDRLQGEQFF.

This clonotype has at least ten counts. The V and J genes are TRBV6-6 and TRBJ2-1; TRBD1 matches 11 bases. V lost 2 bases and J lost 0; bases outside the gene matches: 12. The CDR3 has 20 residues. The germline V gene encodes CDR1 MNHNY and CDR2 SVGAGI (reference sequence). The CDR3 nucleotides read TGTGCCAGCAGTTACCCACTCGGACAGGGGGCTCCAAGCTCCTACAATGAGCAGTTCTTC. Translated: CASSYPLGQGAPSSYNEQFF.

This clonotype occurred a few times. The V call is TRBV6-2 or TRBV6-3, the J call TRBJ2-3, with 13 nucleotides matching TRBD2. J was trimmed by 0 bases and V by 4 bases; bases with no gene match: 10. The CDR3 is 19 residues long. Germline V CDR1 and CDR2: MNHEY, SVGEGT. The CDR3 bases are TGTGCCAGCAGTTCGGTCCCGGGACTAGCGGGGTTCAGCACAGATACGCAGTATTTT. The encoded protein is CASSSVPGLAGFSTDTQYF.

This clonotype was found many times. V and J are TRBV3-1 and TRBJ1-5; possibly TRBD1 for D (6 bases). Germline-derived CDR1 and CDR2 are LGHDT and YNNKEL (reference sequence). The CDR3 extends over 16 amino acids. The V end was cut by 3 bases, the J end by 6 bases, with 18 bases between. CDR3 region: CASSQGPGVLGQPQHF. CDR3 bases: TGTGCCAGCAGCCAGGGTCCAGGGGTATTGGGTCAGCCCCAGCATTTT.

This chain joins TRBV9 and TRBJ2-7; 9 nucleotides match TRBD1. With V trimmed by 4 bases and J by 4 bases, 6 bases remained unmatched. The CDR3 is 14 residues long. Germline CDR1 SGDLS, CDR2 YYNGEE. The CDR3 loop is CASSPSGTGYEQYF. The CDR3 nucleotides read TGTGCCAGCAGCCCCTCCGGGACAGGGTACGAGCAGTACTTC.

V is TRBV5-1 and J is TRBJ2-3; 9 nucleotides align to TRBD2. Trimming took 4 bases from V and 5 from J; bases not matched to a gene: 5. Germline loops: CDR1 SGHRS, CDR2 YFSETQ. The CDR3 sequence is 14 residues long. This CDR3 reads CASSPAGGRDTQYF. The CDR3 DNA is TGCGCCAGCAGCCCTGCGGGGGGGAGAGATACGCAGTATTTT.

In its sample, this clonotype was seen a few times. V and J are TRBV20-1 and TRBJ2-7; 15 bases are shared with TRBD2. The CDR3 is 17 residues long. The ends lost 3 bases at V and 0 bases at J; junction bases unmatched: 6. Germline values: CDR1 DFQATT, CDR2 SNEGSKA (reference sequence). CDR3 nucleotide sequence: TGCAGTGCTAGCTCCGGGACTAGCGGGAGGAGCTCCTACGAGCAGTACTTC. It is translated as CSASSGTSGRSSYEQYF.

This clonotype appeared a few times. The chain links TRBV6-1 to TRBJ1-2, with D tentatively TRBD1 (6 bases). V was cut by 6 bases and J by 4 bases, with 12 bases left in between. This CDR3 is 13 amino acids long. The V gene's germline CDR1 is MNHNS and CDR2 SASEGT. The CDR3 nucleotides read TGTGCCAGCAGCCGCGGACAGTCCTATGGCTACACCTTC. Translated, it gives CASSRGQSYGYTF.

This clonotype was recorded at least ten times. The rearrangement uses TRBV7-9 and TRBJ2-7, with 7 nucleotides matching TRBD1. CDR3 size: 14 residues. CDR1 is SEHNR and CDR2 is FQNEAQ in the germline V gene (reference sequence). V gave up 5 bases and J gave up 2 bases; unmatched junction bases: 6. This CDR3 is CASSHRDSPYEQYF. The DNA for the CDR3 is TGTGCCAGCAGCCACCGGGACAGTCCCTACGAGCAGTACTTC.

This clonotype has ten or more counts. The chain carries TRBV28 and TRBJ2-1; D perhaps matches TRBD1 (5 bases). The CDR3 totals 13 residues. Germline CDR1 is MDHEN and CDR2 is SYDVKM. V dropped 8 bases and J dropped 9 bases, with 17 bases sitting between them. CDR3 DNA sequence: TGTGCCAGCTGGCGCCACGGCAGGGCTGAGCAGTTCTTC. Translating it yields CASWRHGRAEQFF.

This clonotype occurred many times. V and J are TRBV7-8 and TRBJ1-2; 7 bases match TRBD1. Losses at the gene ends were 1 base for V and 4 bases for J; bases not matched to a gene: 3. This CDR3 comprises 14 residues. Germline values: CDR1 SGHVS, CDR2 FQNEAQ. This CDR3 reads CASSLGRDSYGYTF. The CDR3, as DNA: TGTGCCAGCAGCTTAGGACGGGACAGCTATGGCTACACCTTC.

The chain couples TRBV19 to TRBJ2-1; 7 bases are shared with TRBD2. The germline gives CDR1 LNHDA, CDR2 SQIVND (reference sequence). This CDR3 contains 16 residues. V shed 3 bases, J shed 2 bases, and the junction held 7 bases outside the gene matches. CDR3 sequence: CASSILERGAYNEQFF. The CDR3 nucleotides are TGTGCCAGTAGTATCTTGGAGCGGGGAGCCTACAATGAGCAGTTCTTC.